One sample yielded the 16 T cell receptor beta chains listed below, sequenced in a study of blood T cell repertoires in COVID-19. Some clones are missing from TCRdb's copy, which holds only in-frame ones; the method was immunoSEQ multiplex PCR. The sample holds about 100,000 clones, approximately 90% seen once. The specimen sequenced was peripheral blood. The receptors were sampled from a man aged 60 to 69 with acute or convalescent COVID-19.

CDR3 amino acids: CASSPRPQGALGETQYF. For the CDR3, the DNA is TGTGCCAGCAGCCCGAGACCTCAGGGGGCGCTAGGGGAGACCCAGTACTTC. The genes are TRBV11-2 and TRBJ2-5; 8 bases fit TRBD1. The CDR3 has 17 amino acids. With V trimmed by 5 bases and J by 5 bases, 16 bases remained unmatched. Germline loops: CDR1 SGHAT, CDR2 FQNNGV.

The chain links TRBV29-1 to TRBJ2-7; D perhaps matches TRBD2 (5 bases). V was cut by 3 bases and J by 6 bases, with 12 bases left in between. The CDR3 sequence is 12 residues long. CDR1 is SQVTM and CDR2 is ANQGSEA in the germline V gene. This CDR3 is CSVEETRGEQYF. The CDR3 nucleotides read TGCAGCGTTGAGGAGACACGGGGCGAGCAGTACTTC.

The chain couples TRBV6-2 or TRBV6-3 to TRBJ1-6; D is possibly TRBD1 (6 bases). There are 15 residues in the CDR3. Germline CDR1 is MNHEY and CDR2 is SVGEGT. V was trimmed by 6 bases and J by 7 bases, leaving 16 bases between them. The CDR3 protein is CASSFRQVRNSPLHF. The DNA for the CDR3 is TGTGCCAGCAGCTTTAGACAGGTGCGGAATTCACCCCTCCACTTT.

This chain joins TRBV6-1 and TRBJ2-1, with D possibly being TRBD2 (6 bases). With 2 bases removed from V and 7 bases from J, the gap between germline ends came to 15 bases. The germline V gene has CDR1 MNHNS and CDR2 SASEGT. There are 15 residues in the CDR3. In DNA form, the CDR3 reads TGTGCCAGCAGTGAACGGGCGGGATGGTCGAATGAGCAGTTCTTC. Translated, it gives CASSERAGWSNEQFF.

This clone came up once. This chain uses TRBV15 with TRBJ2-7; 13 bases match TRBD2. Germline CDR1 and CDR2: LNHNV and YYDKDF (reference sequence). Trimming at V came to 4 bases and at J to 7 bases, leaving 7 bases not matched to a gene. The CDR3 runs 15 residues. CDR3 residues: CATSTRLAGGQEQYV. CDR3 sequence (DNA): TGTGCCACCAGCACGCGACTAGCGGGAGGTCAAGAGCAGTACGTC.

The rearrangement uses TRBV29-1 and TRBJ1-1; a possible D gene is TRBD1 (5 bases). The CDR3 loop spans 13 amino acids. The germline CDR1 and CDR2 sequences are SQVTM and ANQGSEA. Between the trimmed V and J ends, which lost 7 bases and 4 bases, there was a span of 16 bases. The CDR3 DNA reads TGCAGCGCTAACCTTTGGGGGGGCACTGAAGCTTTCTTT. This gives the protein CSANLWGGTEAFF.

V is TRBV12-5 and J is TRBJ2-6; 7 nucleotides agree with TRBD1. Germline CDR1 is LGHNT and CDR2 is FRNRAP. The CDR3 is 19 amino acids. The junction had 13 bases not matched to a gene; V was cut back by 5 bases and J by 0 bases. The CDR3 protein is CASGLKQGTPISGANVLTF. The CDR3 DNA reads TGTGCTAGTGGTCTAAAACAGGGGACCCCGATCTCTGGGGCCAACGTCCTGACTTTC.

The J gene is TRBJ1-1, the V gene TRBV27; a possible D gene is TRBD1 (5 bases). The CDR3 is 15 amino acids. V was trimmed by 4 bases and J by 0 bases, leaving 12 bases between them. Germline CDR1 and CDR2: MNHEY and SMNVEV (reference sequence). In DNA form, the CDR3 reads TGTGCCAGCAGTTACGGGGGATTTATGAACACTGAAGCTTTCTTT. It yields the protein CASSYGGFMNTEAFF.

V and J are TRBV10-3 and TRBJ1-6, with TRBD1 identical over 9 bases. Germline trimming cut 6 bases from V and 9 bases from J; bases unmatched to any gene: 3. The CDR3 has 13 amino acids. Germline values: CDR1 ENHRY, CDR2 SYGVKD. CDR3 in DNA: TGTGCCATCAGGGACAGGGGACCTTCACCCCTCCACTTT. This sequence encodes CAIRDRGPSPLHF.

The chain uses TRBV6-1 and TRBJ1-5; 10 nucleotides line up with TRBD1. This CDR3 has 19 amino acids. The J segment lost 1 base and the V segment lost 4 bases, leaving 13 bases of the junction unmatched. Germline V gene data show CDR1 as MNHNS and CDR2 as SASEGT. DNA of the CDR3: TGTGCCAGCAGTGCTCCTCCCGGGACAGGGGTGATAAGCAATCAGCCCCAGCATTTT. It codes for CASSAPPGTGVISNQPQHF.

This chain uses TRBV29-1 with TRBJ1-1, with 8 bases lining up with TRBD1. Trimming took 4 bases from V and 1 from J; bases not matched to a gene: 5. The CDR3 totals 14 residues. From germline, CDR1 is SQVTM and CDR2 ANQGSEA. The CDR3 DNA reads TGCAGCGTTGCCACAGGGGGTTGGAACACTGAAGCTTTCTTT. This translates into CSVATGGWNTEAFF.

The CDR3 reads CASSIRGDRRSGNTIYF. CDR3 nucleotide sequence: TGTGCCAGTAGTATTCGGGGGGATCGACGCTCTGGAAACACCATATATTTT. The chain joins TRBV19 to TRBJ1-3, with TRBD1 as a possible D gene (5 bases). The CDR3 consists of 17 residues. The germline V gene has CDR1 LNHDA and CDR2 SQIVND (reference sequence). The germline V and J ends were trimmed by 3 bases and 0 bases, with 15 bases remaining between them. The complete variable domain, with remaining parts taken from reference TRBV19 and TRBJ1-3, reads DGGITQSPKYLFRKEGQNVTLSCEQNLNHDAMYWYRQDPGQGLRLIYYSQIVNDFQKGDIAEGYSVSREKKESFPLTVTSAQKNPTAFYLCASSIRGDRRSGNTIYFGEGSWLTVV.

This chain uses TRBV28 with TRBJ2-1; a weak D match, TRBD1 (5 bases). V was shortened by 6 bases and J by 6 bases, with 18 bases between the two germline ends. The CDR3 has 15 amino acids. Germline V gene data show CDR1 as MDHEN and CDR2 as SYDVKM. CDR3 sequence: CASSEGVRVSNEQFF. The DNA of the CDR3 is TGTGCCAGCAGCGAAGGGGTTAGGGTAAGCAATGAGCAGTTCTTC. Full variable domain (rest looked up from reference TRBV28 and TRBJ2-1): DVKVTQSSRYLVKRTGEKVFLECVQDMDHENMFWYRQDPGLGLRLIYFSYDVKMKEKGDIPEGYSVSREKKERFSLILESASTNQTSMYLCASSEGVRVSNEQFFGPGTRLTVL.

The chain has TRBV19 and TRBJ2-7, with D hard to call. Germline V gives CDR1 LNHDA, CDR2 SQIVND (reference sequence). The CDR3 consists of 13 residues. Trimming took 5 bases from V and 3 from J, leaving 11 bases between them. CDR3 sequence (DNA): TGTGCCAGTAGTCGGGTTGGCAGCTACGAGCAGTACTTC. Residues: CASSRVGSYEQYF. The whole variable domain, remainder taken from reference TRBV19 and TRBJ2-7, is DGGITQSPKYLFRKEGQNVTLSCEQNLNHDAMYWYRQDPGQGLRLIYYSQIVNDFQKGDIAEGYSVSREKKESFPLTVTSAQKNPTAFYLCASSRVGSYEQYFGPGTRLTVT.

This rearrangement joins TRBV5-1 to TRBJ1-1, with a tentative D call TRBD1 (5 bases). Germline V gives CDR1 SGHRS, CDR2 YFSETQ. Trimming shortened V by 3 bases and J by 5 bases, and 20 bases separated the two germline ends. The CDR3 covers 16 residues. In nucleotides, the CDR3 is TGCGCCAGCAGCTGGTTCGCAGGGTACGAACGGACTGAAGCTTTCTTT. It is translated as CASSWFAGYERTEAFF.

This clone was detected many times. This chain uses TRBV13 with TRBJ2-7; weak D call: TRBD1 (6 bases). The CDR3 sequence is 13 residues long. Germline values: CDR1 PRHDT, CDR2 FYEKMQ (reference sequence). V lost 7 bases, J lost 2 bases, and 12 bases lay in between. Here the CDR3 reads CASTIQGTYEQYF. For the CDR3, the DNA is TGTGCCAGCACCATACAGGGTACCTACGAGCAGTACTTC.